The present entry profiles one T cell receptor beta chain with its context. Sequencing on ten immunoSEQ deep assay plates was performed for unsorted PBMC DNA. TCRdb keeps only in-frame clones here, not all; method: immunoSEQ multiplex PCR. The table lists roughly 500,000 clones, 78% of them singletons. All donors qualified as healthy HIV-negative adults and had experienced no recent acute infections or vaccinations. Around 86 million PBMCs went into genomic DNA for unsorted samples. This specimen belongs to a study of shared clonotypes between healthy human individuals. Sample: PBMCs. This sequence originates from a woman aged 40 to 50 in good health. Some clones in this sample may be carry-over from other donors' samples.

CDR3: CASSLAGTAGSQNIQYF. The CDR3 nucleotides are TGTGCCAGCAGCTTAGCAGGGACGGCGGGGTCGCAAAACATTCAGTACTTC. The V call is TRBV7-2, the J call TRBJ2-4, with D perhaps matching TRBD2 (6 bases). The CDR3 consists of 17 residues. Trimming stripped 0 bases from V and 5 bases from J, with 17 bases between. From germline, CDR1 is SGHTA and CDR2 FQGNSA.